The T cell receptor beta chain under discussion was sequenced for a study of cytomegalovirus exposure and HLA in healthy donors. Study conclusions and caveats: Among TCR sequences, most were rare, though some public TCRs appeared in many donors. Presence/absence analysis assumed near-uniform sequencing depth across donors.

With 60 Vbeta and 13 Jbeta primers, the PCR was carried out. Repertoires were generated with immunoSEQ multiplex PCR, while TCRdb's copy carries only in-frame clones and drops some. In the table there are over 100,000 clones, 82% of which are singletons. Losses at the gene ends were 1 base for V and 8 bases for J; bases not matched to a gene: 6. CDR3 length equals 14 residues. Germline CDR1 SGHNT, CDR2 YYREEE (reference sequence). A note on this clone: What it binds is not known.

The clonotype comes from a woman aged 45-59 years in good health and CMV-seropositive. The sequenced sample was PBMCs. The chain links TRBV5-4 to TRBJ2-1; 7 bases match TRBD1. The CDR3 loop reads CASSLKQGSDEQFF. In nucleotides, the CDR3 is TGTGCCAGCAGCTTGAAACAGGGGAGCGATGAGCAGTTCTTC. The entire variable domain, with the rest obtained from reference TRBV5-4 and TRBJ2-1, is as follows: ETGVTQSPTHLIKTRGQQVTLRCSSQSGHNTVSWYQQALGQGPQFIFQYYREEENGRGNFPPRFSGLQFPNYSSELNVNALELDDSALYLCASSLKQGSDEQFFGPGTRLTVL.